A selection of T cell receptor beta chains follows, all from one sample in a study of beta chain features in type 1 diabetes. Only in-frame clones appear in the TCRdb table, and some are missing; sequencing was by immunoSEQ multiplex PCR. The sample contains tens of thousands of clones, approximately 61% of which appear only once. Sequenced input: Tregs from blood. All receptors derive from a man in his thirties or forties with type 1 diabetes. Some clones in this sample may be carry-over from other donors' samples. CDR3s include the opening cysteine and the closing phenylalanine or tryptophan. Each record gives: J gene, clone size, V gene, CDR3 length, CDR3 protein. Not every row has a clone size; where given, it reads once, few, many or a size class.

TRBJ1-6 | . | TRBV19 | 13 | CASSDRAFSPLHF
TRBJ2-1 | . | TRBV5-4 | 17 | CASRRGDRLAAANEQFF
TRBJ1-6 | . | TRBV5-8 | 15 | CASSLGQPDNSPLHF
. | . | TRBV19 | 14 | CASTPKVGGYEQYF
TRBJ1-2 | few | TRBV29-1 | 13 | CSVGVGTGYGYTF
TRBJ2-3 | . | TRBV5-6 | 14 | CASRERGRTDTQYF
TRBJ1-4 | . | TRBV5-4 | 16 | CASSLRQGAANEKLFF
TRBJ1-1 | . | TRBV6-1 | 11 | CAVRGTGLAFF
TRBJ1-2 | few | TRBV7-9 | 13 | CASTLPGQGGYTF
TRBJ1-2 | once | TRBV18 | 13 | CASSPDSNYGYTF
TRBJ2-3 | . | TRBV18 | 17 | CASSPRGGAGKIDTQYF
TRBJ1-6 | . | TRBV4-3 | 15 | CASSPTRDRYSPLHF
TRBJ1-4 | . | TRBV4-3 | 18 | CASSQGPQGQATNEKLFF
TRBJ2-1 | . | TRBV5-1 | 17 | CASSPLAGGPPYNEQFF
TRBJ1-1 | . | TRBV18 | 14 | CASSPVLSGTEAFF
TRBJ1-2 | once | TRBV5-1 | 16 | CASSPTLGQGAAGYTF
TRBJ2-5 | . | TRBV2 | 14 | CASSGGAGGETQYF
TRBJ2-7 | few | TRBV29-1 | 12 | CSAGGGAYEQYF
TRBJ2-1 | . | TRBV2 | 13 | CAASRDSNNEQFF